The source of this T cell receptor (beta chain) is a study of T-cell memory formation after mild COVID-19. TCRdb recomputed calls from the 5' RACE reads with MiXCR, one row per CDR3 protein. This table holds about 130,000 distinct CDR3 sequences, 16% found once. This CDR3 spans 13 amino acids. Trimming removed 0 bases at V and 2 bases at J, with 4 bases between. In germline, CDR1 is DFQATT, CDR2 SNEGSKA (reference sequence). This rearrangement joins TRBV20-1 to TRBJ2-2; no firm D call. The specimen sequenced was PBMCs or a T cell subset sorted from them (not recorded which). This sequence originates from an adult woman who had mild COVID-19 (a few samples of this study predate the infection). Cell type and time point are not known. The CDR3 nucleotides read TGCAGTGCTAGAGAGGGTAACACCGGGGAGCTGTTTTTT. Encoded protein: CSAREGNTGELFF.